The entry below gives a single TCR beta chain sequence along with its context. As originally analysed: Cell counts per sample came from amplifying reference gene primers. Generated by immunoSEQ multiplex PCR, the TCRdb table keeps only in-frame clones and is missing some. The DNA was the basis for D and trimming; V, J and clone size are from that table. The sample has about 160,000 clones, roughly 82% seen once. This sample was included in a study of blood T cell repertoires in COVID-19. The overall study: Sites across the United States, Italy and Spain contributed samples from acute and convalescent COVID-19. The cDNA or gDNA used as material had been derived from T cells, B-cell-depleted T cells, or PBMCs.

During active infection, Seattle patients enrolled and were then monitored through disease. After removal of 0 bases from V and 4 bases from J, the junction contained 10 bases not matched to a gene. The CDR3 covers 18 residues. Germline V gene data show CDR1 as SGDLS and CDR2 as YYNGEE. The receptor comes from a woman in her 40s with COVID-19, enrolled during active disease. V usage is TRBV9 and J usage is TRBJ2-1; TRBD2 matches 10 bases. Sequencing was carried out using peripheral blood. The CDR3 is CASSVEPRERGGYNEQFF. In DNA, the CDR3 is TGTGCCAGCAGCGTAGAGCCCCGGGAGCGGGGGGGATACAATGAGCAGTTCTTC.